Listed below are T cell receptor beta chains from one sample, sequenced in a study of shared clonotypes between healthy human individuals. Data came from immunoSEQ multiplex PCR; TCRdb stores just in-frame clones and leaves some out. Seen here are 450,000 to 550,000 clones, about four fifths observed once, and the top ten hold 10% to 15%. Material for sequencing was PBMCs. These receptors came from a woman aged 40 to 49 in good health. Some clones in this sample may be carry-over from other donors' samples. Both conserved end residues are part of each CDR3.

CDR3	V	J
CATTGYYGYTF	TRBV28	TRBJ1-2
CAISGTDEKLFF	TRBV10-3	TRBJ1-4
CASSEMTAYNEKLFF	TRBV6-1	TRBJ1-4
CASSLVDWTSASTDTQYF	TRBV5-1	TRBJ2-3
CASSMSGTDTQYF	TRBV19	TRBJ2-3
CASSQDPQGLTNTGELFF	TRBV4-2	TRBJ2-2
CASRPLAGRTGELFF	TRBV2	TRBJ2-2
CASSQALQTTYEQYF	TRBV4-2	TRBJ2-7
CASSAGSGAREETQYF	TRBV7-2	TRBJ2-5
CSVAGTGSTGELFF	TRBV29-1	TRBJ2-2
CASSPGQGKYNEQFF	TRBV9	TRBJ2-1
CASKGNEQYF	TRBV6-5	TRBJ2-7
CAISGTSLGNEQFF	TRBV10-3	TRBJ2-1
CASSLASADTQYF	TRBV5-1	TRBJ2-3
CAISPSSGNTDTQYF	TRBV10-3	TRBJ2-3
CASRARTDTQYF	TRBV10-2	TRBJ2-3
CASTSGHRNQPQHF	TRBV19	TRBJ1-5